A single sample gave rise to the 21 T cell receptor beta chains below, sequenced in a study of CD8 T cells in Susac syndrome. Reverse transcription of about 0.45 to 1 ug RNA was carried out with random hexamers. TCRdb independently ran MiXCR on the immunoSEQ multiplex PCR reads; one entry per CDR3 protein. The table has around 150,000 distinct CDR3 sequences, approximately 95% seen once. The specimen sequenced was CD8+ T cells from PBMCs. The source of these receptors is a human donor with Susac syndrome.

The chain uses TRBV11-2 and TRBJ1-4, with 7 bases matching TRBD1. V trimming: 2 bases; J trimming: 8 bases; junction bases outside the gene matches: 8. Per germline, CDR1 SGHAT and CDR2 FQNNGV. The CDR3 contains 15 residues. The CDR3 DNA follows: TGTGCCAGCAGCTTATGGACAGGCCAAGACGAAAAACTGTTTTTT. Translated: CASSLWTGQDEKLFF.

The CDR3 spells CASSLDRGGFSLGELFF. The DNA of the CDR3 is TGTGCCAGCAGCTTAGATCGTGGAGGGTTCTCTCTCGGGGAGCTGTTTTTT. The chain has TRBV11-2 and TRBJ2-2; perhaps TRBD2 as D (6 bases). Germline CDR1 reads SGHAT; CDR2 reads FQNNGV. The CDR3 is 17 residues long. The V end was cut by 0 bases, the J end by 7 bases, with 18 bases between.

The chain joins TRBV11-2 to TRBJ2-1, with D tentatively TRBD2 (6 bases). V was clipped by 4 bases and J by 4 bases, with 8 bases between them. The germline V gene has CDR1 SGHAT and CDR2 FQNNGV. The CDR3 is 13 amino acids. The CDR3 nucleotides are TGTGCCAGCAGCTCGGAGGGGTACAATGAGCAGTTCTTC. Amino acid sequence: CASSSEGYNEQFF.

This chain joins TRBV7-8 and TRBJ2-1, with D perhaps TRBD2 (5 bases). CDR3 length: 14 residues. Germline V lookup: CDR1 SGHVS, CDR2 FQNEAQ. V was shortened by 1 base and J by 7 bases, with 11 bases between the two germline ends. This CDR3 reads CASSLGGPGNEQFF. The CDR3 bases are TGTGCCAGCAGCTTAGGCGGGCCGGGGAATGAGCAGTTCTTC. Together with reference TRBV7-8 and TRBJ2-1, the CDR3 gives the full variable domain: GAGVSQSPRYKVAKRGQDVALRCDPISGHVSLFWYQQALGQGPEFLTYFQNEAQLDKSGLPSDRFFAERPEGSVSTLKIQRTQQEDSAVYLCASSLGGPGNEQFFGPGTRLTVL.

V gene TRBV11-2 combines with J gene TRBJ2-3, with TRBD2 identical over 9 bases. The V gene's germline CDR1 is SGHAT and CDR2 FQNNGV. The ends lost 5 bases at V and 1 base at J; junction bases unmatched: 10. The CDR3 totals 17 residues. The DNA of the CDR3 is TGTGCCAGCAGCCCATTCCGCCAGCGGGAGGGCACAGATACGCAGTATTTT. It yields the protein CASSPFRQREGTDTQYF. Supplemented by reference TRBV11-2 and TRBJ2-3, the full variable domain reads EAGVAQSPRYKIIEKRQSVAFWCNPISGHATLYWYQQILGQGPKLLIQFQNNGVVDDSQLPKDRFSAERLKGVDSTLKIQPAKLEDSAVYLCASSPFRQREGTDTQYFGPGTRLTVL.

The rearrangement uses TRBV28 and TRBJ1-4; the D is unclear. Germline V gene data show CDR1 as MDHEN and CDR2 as SYDVKM. V was trimmed by 1 base and J by 8 bases, leaving 5 bases between them. The length of the CDR3 is 12 residues. The CDR3 sequence: CASSLSDEKLFF. The DNA for the CDR3 is TGTGCCAGCAGTTTATCAGACGAAAAACTGTTTTTT.

The rearrangement joins TRBV20-1 to TRBJ2-1; the D is unclear. The CDR3 length is 13 residues. In germline, CDR1 is DFQATT, CDR2 SNEGSKA (reference sequence). V was trimmed by 6 bases and J by 5 bases, leaving 14 bases between them. The DNA of the CDR3 is TGCAGTGCAGCCAGCGAAAGCAACAATGAGCAGTTCTTC. Residues: CSAASESNNEQFF.

The genes are TRBV24-1 and TRBJ1-2, with 9 nucleotides matching TRBD1. Germline-derived CDR1 and CDR2 are KGHDR and SFDVKD. The CDR3 loop spans 15 amino acids. Trimming cost V 1 base and J 6 bases; bases outside gene matches: 5. CDR3 coding DNA: TGTGCCACCAGTGATTTTAAGGGACAGGGCAATGGCTACACCTTC. Its protein is CATSDFKGQGNGYTF.

The chain links TRBV29-1 to TRBJ1-1; D gene uncertain. This CDR3 has 14 amino acids. Trimming removed 3 bases from V and 0 bases from J, with 11 bases in between. In germline, CDR1 is SQVTM, CDR2 ANQGSEA. CDR3 nucleotides: TGCAGCGTTGATACCGGGCGGGTGAACACTGAAGCTTTCTTT. This gives the protein CSVDTGRVNTEAFF.

This clonotype was detected only once. The genes are TRBV4-1 and TRBJ2-3; 7 nucleotides match TRBD2. The CDR3 consists of 15 residues. The germline V gene encodes CDR1 MGHRA and CDR2 YSYEKL. Unmatched junction bases numbered 2, after V lost 0 bases and J lost 2 bases. Here the CDR3 reads CASSQEGDYTDTQYF. The CDR3 nucleotides are TGCGCCAGCAGCCAAGAGGGGGACTACACAGATACGCAGTATTTT.

V gene TRBV4-1 combines with J gene TRBJ2-5; 8 bases are a match to TRBD2. V dropped 4 bases and J dropped 4; count of bases not matched to a gene: 11. Germline V gene data show CDR1 as MGHRA and CDR2 as YSYEKL. This CDR3 contains 16 residues. The DNA for the CDR3 is TGCGCCAGCAGCCCCCCGGGGGGGCGGGCAGTAGAGACCCAGTACTTC. Its protein is CASSPPGGRAVETQYF.

This rearrangement joins TRBV18 to TRBJ2-1, with a weak D call TRBD2 (5 bases). This CDR3 comprises 13 residues. Germline V CDR1 and CDR2: KGHSH, LQKENI. Trimming cost V 4 bases and J 2 bases, with 6 bases left between them. CDR3 bases: TGTGCCAGCTCACTCGGGGCCTACAATGAGCAGTTCTTC. It is translated as CASSLGAYNEQFF.

The gene calls are TRBV15 and TRBJ1-2; no clear D. Trimming cost V 4 bases and J 5 bases, with 14 bases left between them. The CDR3 has 14 residues. Germline-derived CDR1 and CDR2 are LNHNV and YYDKDF (reference sequence). This CDR3 reads CATSKSGGYYGYTF. The DNA for the CDR3 is TGTGCCACCAGCAAATCAGGCGGCTATTATGGCTACACCTTC.

This sequence joins TRBV12-3 or TRBV12-4 and TRBJ2-1; D remains ambiguous. The CDR3 is 14 amino acids. Trimming pared 4 bases from V and 5 bases from J, leaving 12 bases between. The CDR3 here is CASSSSALNNEQFF. Here the CDR3 DNA reads TGTGCCAGCAGTTCGTCGGCCCTCAACAATGAGCAGTTCTTC.

The chain links TRBV20-1 to TRBJ2-7, with D possibly TRBD2 on 5 matching bases. This CDR3 has 14 residues. V gave up 6 bases and J gave up 2 bases, with 17 bases separating them. Germline CDR1 is DFQATT and CDR2 is SNEGSKA (reference sequence). The chain's CDR3 is CSASDYNETYEQYF. Written as DNA, the CDR3 is TGCAGTGCAAGCGACTACAACGAGACCTACGAGCAGTACTTC.

V and J are TRBV5-1 and TRBJ1-3; 8 bases are shared with TRBD1. The CDR3 runs 15 residues. The germline gives CDR1 SGHRS, CDR2 YFSETQ. The ends lost 3 bases at V and 8 bases at J; junction bases unmatched: 10. CDR3 loop: CASSSRTGQRDTIYF. CDR3 coding DNA: TGCGCCAGCAGCTCCCGGACAGGGCAGAGGGACACCATATATTTT.

The chain combines TRBV5-1 with TRBJ2-2; D unresolved. V was cut by 4 bases and J by 9 bases, with 7 bases left in between. CDR1 and CDR2 (germline): SGHRS, YFSETQ. This CDR3 spans 11 amino acids. The CDR3: CASSPSRELFF. In DNA form, the CDR3 reads TGCGCCAGCAGCCCATCCAGGGAGCTGTTTTTT.

This chain connects TRBV6-5 to TRBJ2-3; D gene uncertain. CDR1 and CDR2 from the germline V gene are MNHEY and SVGAGI. V lost 2 bases, J lost 4 bases, and 7 bases lay in between. The CDR3 sequence is 13 residues long. The CDR3 DNA reads as TGTGCCAGCAGTTACGGCTTAGCAGATACGCAGTATTTT. Residues: CASSYGLADTQYF.

The V and J genes are TRBV5-1 and TRBJ2-3; unclear D gene. Germline values: CDR1 SGHRS, CDR2 YFSETQ. The CDR3 runs to 14 residues. V dropped 0 bases and J dropped 0 bases, with 5 bases sitting between them. The chain's CDR3 is CASSLDQSTDTQYF. CDR3 coding DNA: TGCGCCAGCAGCTTGGACCAGAGCACAGATACGCAGTATTTT.

The chain recombines TRBV6-5 with TRBJ2-3; D remains ambiguous. Germline CDR1 MNHEY, CDR2 SVGAGI. Trimming left V 5 bases short and J 3 bases short, with 12 bases between. The CDR3 contains 14 residues. CDR3 bases: TGTGCCAGCAGTCAATCGGTGGGGACAGATACGCAGTATTTT. Translated: CASSQSVGTDTQYF.

The chain couples TRBV2 to TRBJ2-7, with D perhaps TRBD1 or TRBD2 (6 bases each). Germline-derived CDR1 and CDR2 are SNHLY and FYNNEI. This CDR3 has 14 residues. Trimming left V 6 bases short and J 5 bases short, with 17 bases between. The CDR3 here is CASSGYRGQDEQYF. CDR3 DNA sequence: TGTGCCAGCAGCGGGTATCGGGGGCAAGACGAGCAGTACTTC.